The source of this T cell receptor beta chain is a study of CD4 T cells in relation to SARS-CoV-2 and coronaviruses. Study summary: The HLA restriction of the shared crossreactive spike epitopes was mapped. The study's findings and limits: In roughly 65% of donors, memory CD4+ clonotypes crossrecognized SARS-CoV-2 and at least one common cold coronavirus spike.

Comment on this clone: Its antigen is not known.

The CDR3 has 15 residues. The germline V gene encodes CDR1 MDHEN and CDR2 SYDVKM. Trimming shortened V by 4 bases and J by 1 base, and 13 bases separated the two germline ends. Sorted naive or memory CD4+ cells met CEF peptides for over 9 days. The table came from immunoSEQ multiplex PCR; TCRdb's copy has only in-frame clones and leaves some out. The sample contains about 36,000 clones, 77% of which appear only once. V gene TRBV28 combines with J gene TRBJ2-5; D unclear. The specimen sequenced was memory CD4+ T cells from PBMCs, cultured in vitro. The sequence came from an adult with COVID-19. The CDR3 DNA follows: TGTGCCAGCAGTTCCCCGGCGCAAAGCCAAGAGACCCAGTACTTC. Translation: CASSSPAQSQETQYF.